These T cell receptor beta chains were read from a single sample in a study of cytomegalovirus exposure and HLA in healthy donors. Clones were sequenced by immunoSEQ multiplex PCR, and TCRdb holds only the in-frame ones, with some missing. Found here are about 200,000 clones, roughly 80% of them singletons; the top ten hold about 2.8%. The source material was PBMCs. These receptor sequences come from a woman aged 25 to 45 in good health and CMV-seronegative. Each CDR3 is given with its conserved first and last residue. D genes are given only for firm matches. Part of the rows lack a size; the others show once, few, many or a class for expanded clones.

>TRBV6-5|TRBJ1-2|NA|14|TRBD1
CASSREQGRRGYTF
TGTGCCAGCAGCCGTGAACAGGGGCGCCGCGGCTACACCTTC
>TRBV6-1|TRBJ1-2|NA|14|TRBD1
CASREGGLLFGYPF
TGTGCCAGCAGGGAAGGGGGCCTCCTTTTTGGCTACCCCTTC
>TRBV2|TRBJ2-5|few|11|TRBD2
CASRGTSPKYF
TGTGCCAGCAGGGGGACTAGCCCTAAGTACTTC
>TRBV5-5|TRBJ2-2|once|14|NA
CASSLGWQTGELFF
TGTGCCAGCAGCTTGGGGTGGCAAACCGGGGAGCTGTTTTTT
>TRBV27|TRBJ2-4|NA|15|NA
CASTPVGSGKNIQYF
TGTGCCAGCACCCCTGTAGGCTCAGGCAAAAACATTCAGTACTTC
>TRBV27|TRBJ1-5|NA|15|TRBD1
CASSPRDRGIQPQHF
TGTGCCAGCAGTCCCAGGGACAGGGGGATTCAGCCCCAGCATTTT
>TRBV6-1|TRBJ1-4|NA|15|NA
CASSPQTATNEKLFF
TGTGCCAGCAGCCCCCAGACAGCCACTAATGAAAAACTGTTTTTT
>TRBV27|TRBJ1-1|NA|15|NA
CASSLGTQPSTEAFF
TGTGCCAGCAGTTTGGGGACACAACCCAGCACTGAAGCTTTCTTT
>TRBV27|TRBJ1-2|NA|14|NA
CASSLQVGISGYTF
TGTGCCAGCAGTCTACAAGTCGGGATCTCGGGCTACACCTTC
>TRBV5-1|TRBJ2-5|few|14|TRBD1
CASSYRGISETQYF
TGCGCCAGCAGTTACAGGGGGATTTCTGAGACCCAGTACTTC